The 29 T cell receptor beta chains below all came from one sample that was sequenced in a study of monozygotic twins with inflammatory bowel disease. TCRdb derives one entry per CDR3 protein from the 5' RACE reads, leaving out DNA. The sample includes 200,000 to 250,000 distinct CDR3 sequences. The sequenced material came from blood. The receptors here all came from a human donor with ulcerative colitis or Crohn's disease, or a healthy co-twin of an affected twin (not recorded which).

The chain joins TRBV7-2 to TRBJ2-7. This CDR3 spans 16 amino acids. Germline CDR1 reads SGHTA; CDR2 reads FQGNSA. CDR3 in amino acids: CASSLASSGAPYEQYF.

CDR3: CAVRTGSYEQYF. The gene calls are TRBV2 and TRBJ2-7; absent DNA, TCRdb's TRBD1 call cannot be checked. In germline, CDR1 is SNHLY, CDR2 FYNNEI. CDR3 length equals 12 residues.

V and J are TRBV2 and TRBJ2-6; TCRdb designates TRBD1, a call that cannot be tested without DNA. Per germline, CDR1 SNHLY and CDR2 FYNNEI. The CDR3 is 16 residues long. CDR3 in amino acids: CASTWDGRSGANVLTF.

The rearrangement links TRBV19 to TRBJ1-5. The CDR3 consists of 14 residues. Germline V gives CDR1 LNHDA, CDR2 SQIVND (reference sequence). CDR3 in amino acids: CASSLSRINQPQHF.

The CDR3 is CASSVGGWSGPQHF. The chain recombines TRBV6-2 or TRBV6-3 with TRBJ1-5. Germline lookup yields CDR1 MNHEY and CDR2 SVGEGT. The CDR3 totals 14 residues.

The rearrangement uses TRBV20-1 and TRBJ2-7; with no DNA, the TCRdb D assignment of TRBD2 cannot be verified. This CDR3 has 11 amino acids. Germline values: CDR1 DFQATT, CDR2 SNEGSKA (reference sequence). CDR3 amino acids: CSAAGLNEQYF.

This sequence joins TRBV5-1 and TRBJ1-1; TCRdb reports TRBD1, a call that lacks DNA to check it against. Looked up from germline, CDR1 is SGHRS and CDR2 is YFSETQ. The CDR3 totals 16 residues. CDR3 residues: CASRRGQGALNTEAFF. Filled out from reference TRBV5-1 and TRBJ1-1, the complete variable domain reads KAGVTQTPRYLIKTRGQQVTLSCSPISGHRSVSWYQQTPGQGLQFLFEYFSETQRNKGNFPGRFSGRQFSNSRSEMNVSTLELGDSALYLCASRRGQGALNTEAFFGQGTRLTVV.

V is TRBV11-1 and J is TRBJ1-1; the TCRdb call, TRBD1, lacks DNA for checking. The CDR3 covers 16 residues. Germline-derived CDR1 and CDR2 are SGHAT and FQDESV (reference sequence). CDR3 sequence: CASSLPGQGLFTEAFF. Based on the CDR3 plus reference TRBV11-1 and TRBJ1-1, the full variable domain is EAEVAQSPRYKITEKSQAVAFWCDPISGHATLYWYRQILGQGPELLVQFQDESVVDDSQLPKDRFSAERLKGVDSTLKIQPAELGDSAMYLCASSLPGQGLFTEAFFGQGTRLTVV.

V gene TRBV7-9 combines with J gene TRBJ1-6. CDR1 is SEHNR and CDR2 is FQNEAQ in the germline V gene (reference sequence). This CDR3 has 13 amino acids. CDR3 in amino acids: CASSLRNNSPLHF.

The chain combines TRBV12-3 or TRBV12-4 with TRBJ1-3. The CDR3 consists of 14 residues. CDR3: CASTLVNSGNTIYF.

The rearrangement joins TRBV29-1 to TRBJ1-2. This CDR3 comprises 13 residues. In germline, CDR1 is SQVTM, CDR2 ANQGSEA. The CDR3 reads CSVGGTENYGYAF.

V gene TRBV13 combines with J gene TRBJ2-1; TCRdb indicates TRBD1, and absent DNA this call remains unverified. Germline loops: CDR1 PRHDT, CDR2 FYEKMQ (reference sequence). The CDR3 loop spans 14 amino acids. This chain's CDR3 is CASSPDRGYNEQFF.

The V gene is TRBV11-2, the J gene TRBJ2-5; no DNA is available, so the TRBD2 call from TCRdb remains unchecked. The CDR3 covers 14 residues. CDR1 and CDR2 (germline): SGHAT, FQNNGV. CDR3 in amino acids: CASSLDFGRETQYF.

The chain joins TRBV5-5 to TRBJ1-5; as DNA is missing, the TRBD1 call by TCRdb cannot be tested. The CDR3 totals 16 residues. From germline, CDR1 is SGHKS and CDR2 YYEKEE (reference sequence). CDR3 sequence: CASSARDRGPNQPQHF.

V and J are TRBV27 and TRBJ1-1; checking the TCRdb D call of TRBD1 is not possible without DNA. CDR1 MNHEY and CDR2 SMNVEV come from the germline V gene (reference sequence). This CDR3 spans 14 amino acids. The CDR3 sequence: CASSLLGGSTEAFF.

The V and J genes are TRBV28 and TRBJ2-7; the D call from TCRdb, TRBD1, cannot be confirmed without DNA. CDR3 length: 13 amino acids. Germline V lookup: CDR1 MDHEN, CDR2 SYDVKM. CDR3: CASSPPTSWGQYF. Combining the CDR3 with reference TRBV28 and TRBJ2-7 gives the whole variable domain DVKVTQSSRYLVKRTGEKVFLECVQDMDHENMFWYRQDPGLGLRLIYFSYDVKMKEKGDIPEGYSVSREKKERFSLILESASTNQTSMYLCASSPPTSWGQYFGPGTRLTVT.

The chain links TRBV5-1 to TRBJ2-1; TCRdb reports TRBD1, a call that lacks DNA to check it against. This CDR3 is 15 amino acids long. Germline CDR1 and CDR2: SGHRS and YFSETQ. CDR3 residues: CASSLPGTQYNEQFF.

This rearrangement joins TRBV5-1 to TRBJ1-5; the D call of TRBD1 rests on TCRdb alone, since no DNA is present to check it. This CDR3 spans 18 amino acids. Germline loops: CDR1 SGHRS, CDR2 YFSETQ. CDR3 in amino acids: CASSPGQGTTVSNQPQHF.

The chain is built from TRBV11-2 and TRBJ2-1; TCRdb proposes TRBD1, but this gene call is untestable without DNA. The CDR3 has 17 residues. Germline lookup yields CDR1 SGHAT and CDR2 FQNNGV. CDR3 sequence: CASSSRMGGATYNEQFF.

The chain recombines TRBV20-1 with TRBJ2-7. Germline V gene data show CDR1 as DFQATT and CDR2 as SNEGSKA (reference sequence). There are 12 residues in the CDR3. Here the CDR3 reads CSASRPDYEQYF.

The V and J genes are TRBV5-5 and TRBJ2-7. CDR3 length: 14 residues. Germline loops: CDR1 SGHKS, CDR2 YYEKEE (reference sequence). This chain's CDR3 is CASSVDRERYEQYF.

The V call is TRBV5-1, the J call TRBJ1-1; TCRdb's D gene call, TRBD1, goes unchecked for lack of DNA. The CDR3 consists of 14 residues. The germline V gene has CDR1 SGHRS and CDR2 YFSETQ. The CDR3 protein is CASSLVGTGDEAFF.

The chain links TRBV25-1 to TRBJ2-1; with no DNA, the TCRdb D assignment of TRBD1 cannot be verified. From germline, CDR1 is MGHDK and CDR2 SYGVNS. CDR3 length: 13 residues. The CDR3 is CASSVTGYNEQFF.

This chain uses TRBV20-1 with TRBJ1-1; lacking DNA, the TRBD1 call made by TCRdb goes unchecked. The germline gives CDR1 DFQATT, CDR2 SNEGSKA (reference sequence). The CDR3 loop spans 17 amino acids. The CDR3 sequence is CSARDDKRTAPSTEAFF.

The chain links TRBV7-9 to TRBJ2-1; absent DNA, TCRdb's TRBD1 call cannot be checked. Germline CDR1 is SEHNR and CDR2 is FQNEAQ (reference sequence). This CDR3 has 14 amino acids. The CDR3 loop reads CASSLALRAGEQFF.

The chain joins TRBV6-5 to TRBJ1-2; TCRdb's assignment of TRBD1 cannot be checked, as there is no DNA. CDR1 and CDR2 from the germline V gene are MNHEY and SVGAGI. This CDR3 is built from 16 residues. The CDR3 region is CASSYSGTTSNYGYTF.

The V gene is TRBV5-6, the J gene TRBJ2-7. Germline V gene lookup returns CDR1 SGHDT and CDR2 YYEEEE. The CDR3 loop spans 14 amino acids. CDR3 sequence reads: CASSLLSSLYEQYF.

This chain's CDR3 is CASSLTSSSTYEQYF. The chain combines TRBV7-3 with TRBJ2-7; TCRdb's assignment of TRBD2 cannot be checked, as there is no DNA. This CDR3 is 15 amino acids long. Germline V gene data show CDR1 as SGHTA and CDR2 as FQGTGA.

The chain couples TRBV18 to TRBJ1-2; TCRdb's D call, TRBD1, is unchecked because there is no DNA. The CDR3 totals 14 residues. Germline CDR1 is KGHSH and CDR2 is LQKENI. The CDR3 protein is CASSPPGQGNGYTF.